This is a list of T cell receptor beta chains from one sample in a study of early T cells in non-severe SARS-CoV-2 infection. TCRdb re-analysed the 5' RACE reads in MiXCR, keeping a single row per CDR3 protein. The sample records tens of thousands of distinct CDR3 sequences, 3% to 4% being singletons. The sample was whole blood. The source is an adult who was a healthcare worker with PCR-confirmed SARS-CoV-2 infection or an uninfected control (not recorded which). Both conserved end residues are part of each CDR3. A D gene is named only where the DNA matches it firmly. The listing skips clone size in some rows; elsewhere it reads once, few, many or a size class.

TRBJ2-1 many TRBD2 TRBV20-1 TGCAGTGCTAGAGAGTCTAGCGGGAGGGCAGATGAGCAGTTCTTC CSARESSGRADEQFF
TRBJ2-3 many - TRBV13 TGTGCCAGCAGTATCGTGGACTTTGGAACTCATACGCAGTATTTT CASSIVDFGTHTQYF
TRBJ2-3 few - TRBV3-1 TGTGCCAGCAGCCAAGAAGGGGCTTTTAGCACAGATACGCAGTATTTT CASSQEGAFSTDTQYF
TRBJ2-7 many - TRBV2 TGTGCCAGCAGTGGACAGGGACTTCTTTACGAGCAGTACTTC CASSGQGLLYEQYF
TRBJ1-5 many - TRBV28 TGTGCCAGCAGGGGCAGCTTTAATCAGCCCCAGCATTTT CASRGSFNQPQHF
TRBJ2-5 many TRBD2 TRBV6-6 TGTGCCAGCAGTTACGCGGGGGACCATCAAGAGACCCAGTACTTC CASSYAGDHQETQYF
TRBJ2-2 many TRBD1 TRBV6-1 TGTGCCAGCAGGGACAGGGGAATGACCGGGGAGCTGTTTTTT CASRDRGMTGELFF
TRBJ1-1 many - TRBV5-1 TGCGCCAGCAGCTTGGCAGGGAAGGGCACTGAAGCTTTCTTT CASSLAGKGTEAFF
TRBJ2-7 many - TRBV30 TGTGCCTGGAGTATAGGGGCAGGCTACGAGCAGTACTTC CAWSIGAGYEQYF
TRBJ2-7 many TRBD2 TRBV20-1 TGCAGTGCTAGGCCAACCGTGAGCGGGAGTGAAGGCGAGCAGTACTTC CSARPTVSGSEGEQYF
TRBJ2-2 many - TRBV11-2 TGTGCCAGCAGCATGGGTTCGAACACCGGGGAGCTGTTTTTT CASSMGSNTGELFF
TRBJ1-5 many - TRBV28 TGTGCCAGCAGTTTAGTCCGAGGGCAGCCCCAGCATTTT CASSLVRGQPQHF
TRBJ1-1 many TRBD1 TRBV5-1 TGCGCCAGCAGCTTGGCGGGGACAGGGGACCGAGCTTTCTTT CASSLAGTGDRAFF
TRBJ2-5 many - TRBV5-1 TGCGCCAGCAGCTTGGTGCTTTCCCAAGAGACCCAGTACTTC CASSLVLSQETQYF
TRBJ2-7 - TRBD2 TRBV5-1 TGCGCCAGCAGCTCGACTAGCGGGAGGGCGGGCGAGCAGTACTTC CASSSTSGRAGEQYF
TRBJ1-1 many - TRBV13 TGTGCCAGCAGCCACTTGGGGAACTTGAACACTGAAGCTTTCTTT CASSHLGNLNTEAFF
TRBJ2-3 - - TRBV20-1 TGCAGTCCCGGGCCCTTTTTAATCACAGATACGCAGTATTTT CSPGPFLITDTQYF
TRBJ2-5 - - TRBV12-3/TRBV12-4 TGTGCCAGCAGTTTCCAGGGCAGTAAGACCCAGTACTTC CASSFQGSKTQYF
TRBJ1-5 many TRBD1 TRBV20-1 TGCAGTGCCATACTCCGGGACAGCCAAAATCAGCCCCAGCATTTT CSAILRDSQNQPQHF
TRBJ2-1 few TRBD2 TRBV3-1 TGTGCCAGCAGCCAAGTTAGCGGGGGGGCACATGAGCAGTTCTTC CASSQVSGGAHEQFF
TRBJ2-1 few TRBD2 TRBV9 TGTGCCAGCAGCGTAGGGTGGACTAGCGGAGATAATGAGCAGTTCTTC CASSVGWTSGDNEQFF
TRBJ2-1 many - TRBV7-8 TGTGCCAGCAGCTTAGCGTTCGGTTACAATGAGCAGTTCTTC CASSLAFGYNEQFF
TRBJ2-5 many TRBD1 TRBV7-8 TGTGCCAGCAGCCTGGACAGGGCCCTCCAAGAGACCCAGTACTTC CASSLDRALQETQYF
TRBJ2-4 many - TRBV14 TGTGCCAGCAGCCAACCTGCATTCGGGGTTTTAGCCAAAAACATTCAGTACTTC CASSQPAFGVLAKNIQYF
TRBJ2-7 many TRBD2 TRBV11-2 TGTGCCAGCAGCCCCACTCGGACTAGCGGGGGCGAGCAGTACTTC CASSPTRTSGGEQYF
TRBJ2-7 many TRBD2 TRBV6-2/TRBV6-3 TGTGCCAGCAGTTCTCGGGGACTAGCAGACCTATACGAGCAGTACTTC CASSSRGLADLYEQYF
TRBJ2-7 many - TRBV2 TGTGCCAGCAGTGCCCCGCAACTCAGAGACTACGAGCAGTACTTC CASSAPQLRDYEQYF